This is a list of T cell receptor beta chains from one sample in a study of shared clonotypes between healthy human individuals. Measured with immunoSEQ multiplex PCR; TCRdb has only the in-frame clones, and not every one. The table lists about 2,100,000 clones, about 93% of them singletons. The sample was naive CD8+ T cells from PBMCs. These TCRs come from a man younger than 35 in good health. Some clones in this sample may be carry-over from other donors' samples. Each CDR3 is given with its conserved first and last residue. Fields, in order: D gene, V gene, J gene, clone size, CDR3 DNA, CDR3 protein. D genes are given only for firm matches. Clone size is not always given. Where it is, it says once, few, many or a class for expanded clones.

>-|TRBV6-4|TRBJ2-1|few
TGTGCCAGCAGTGAACGGGGCAATGAGCAGTTCTTC
CASSERGNEQFF
>-|TRBV7-9|TRBJ1-1|-
TGTGCCAGCAGCTTACTCAGGAGGATGAACACTGAAGCTTTCTTT
CASSLLRRMNTEAFF
>-|TRBV29-1|TRBJ1-2|-
TGCAGCGTTGTTATGGAGGGCTACACCTTC
CSVVMEGYTF
>TRBD1|TRBV23-1|TRBJ2-1|-
TGCGCCAGCAGTCAATTATCGCGGACAGGTCCTTACTACAATGAGCAGTTCTTC
CASSQLSRTGPYYNEQFF
>TRBD1|TRBV7-9|TRBJ1-2|-
TGTGCCAGCAGCTGGGACAGGGCGCATGGCTACACCTTC
CASSWDRAHGYTF
>TRBD2|TRBV11-2|TRBJ2-1|-
TGTGCCAGCAGTCCTCCCGGGAGGGTACATGAGCAGTTCTTC
CASSPPGRVHEQFF
>-|TRBV15|TRBJ2-1|-
TGTGCCACCAGCAGAGTAGCGGAGGGCCGCAATGAGCAGTTCTTC
CATSRVAEGRNEQFF
>TRBD1|TRBV9|TRBJ1-4|-
TGTGCCAGCAGCGGCCGCGGACAGGCTAATGAAAAACTGTTTTTT
CASSGRGQANEKLFF
>-|TRBV2|TRBJ2-3|-
TGTGCCAGCCGTCGCCGGGCCCCAGATACGCAGTATTTT
CASRRRAPDTQYF
>TRBD2|TRBV29-1|TRBJ2-1|once
TGCAGCGTAACCGGGACTAGTCATGAGCAGTTCTTC
CSVTGTSHEQFF
>-|TRBV5-6|TRBJ2-7|-
TGTGCCAGCTCAGGGGGCGGGAGCTACGAGCAGTACTTC
CASSGGGSYEQYF
>-|TRBV10-1|TRBJ1-1|-
TGCGCCAGCAGTATGGGAACAGAGGGAAGAGCTGAAGCTTTCTTT
CASSMGTEGRAEAFF
>-|TRBV28|TRBJ2-7|-
TGTGCCAGCAACCGGGACGGCTCCTACGAGCAGTACTTC
CASNRDGSYEQYF
>TRBD2|TRBV29-1|TRBJ2-1|-
TGCAGCGTGAGGAGCGGGAGCTCCTACAATGAGCAGTTCTTC
CSVRSGSSYNEQFF
>-|TRBV7-8|TRBJ2-5|-
TGTGCCAGCAGCTACCGGGACTCCGACCAAGAGACCCAGTACTTC
CASSYRDSDQETQYF
>-|TRBV6-5|TRBJ2-7|-
TGTGCCAGCAGTTACTCGTTTGCTACCTACGAGCAGTACTTC
CASSYSFATYEQYF
>-|TRBV7-9|TRBJ1-2|once
TGTGCCAGCAGATTAGGGGGGGATGGCTACACCTTC
CASRLGGDGYTF
>-|TRBV5-1|TRBJ1-2|-
TGCGCCAGCAGCTTGGCTAGACCAATTACGGATGGCTACACCTTC
CASSLARPITDGYTF
>TRBD2|TRBV5-1|TRBJ2-5|-
TGCGCCAGCAGCTTGGGACTAGCGGGAGATGAGACCCAGTACTTC
CASSLGLAGDETQYF
>-|TRBV4-3|TRBJ2-2|-
TGCGCCAGCAGCCAAGATCGGTTTTTAGAGAGCCCCGCGAACACCGGGGAGCTGTTTTTT
CASSQDRFLESPANTGELFF
>-|TRBV25-1|TRBJ2-5|once
TGTGCCAGCGGAGACAGCCAAGAGACCCAGTACTTC
CASGDSQETQYF
>-|TRBV13|TRBJ1-1|-
TGTGCCAGCAGCCGAGGAGGGGGACAGAACACTGAAGCTTTCTTT
CASSRGGGQNTEAFF
>TRBD2|TRBV7-2|TRBJ2-1|-
TGTGCCAGCAGCTTAGTCCTGACTAGCGGGAGAAATGAGCAGTTCTTC
CASSLVLTSGRNEQFF
>-|TRBV9|TRBJ1-1|few
TGTGCCAGCAGCGTAGGGTCGAACACTGAAGCTTTCTTT
CASSVGSNTEAFF
>TRBD1|TRBV4-2|TRBJ2-7|once
TGTGCCAGCAGCCGCACTGCTCTAGGGGACAGCCCCTACGAGCAGTACTTC
CASSRTALGDSPYEQYF
>TRBD1|TRBV6-5|TRBJ1-5|-
TGTGCCAGCAGAAACCACAGGGGGCAGCCCCAGCATTTT
CASRNHRGQPQHF
>-|TRBV7-8|TRBJ1-1|-
TGTGCCAGCATTGGGGGGACCGGTGGCACTGAAGCTTTCTTT
CASIGGTGGTEAFF
>-|TRBV30|TRBJ2-1|-
TGTGCCTGGAGAGAATATAGCGGAGAGCAGTTCTTC
CAWREYSGEQFF
>TRBD1|TRBV27|TRBJ2-7|-
TGTGCCAGCAGTACAGGGGACACCCCCTACGAGCAGTACTTC
CASSTGDTPYEQYF
>TRBD1|TRBV9|TRBJ1-1|-
TGTGCCAGCAGCGACCCCGGACAGGGAAGCACTGAAGCTTTCTTT
CASSDPGQGSTEAFF
>-|TRBV5-1|TRBJ1-1|-
TGCGCCAGCAGCTTGGTACAGTTGAACACTGAAGCTTTCTTT
CASSLVQLNTEAFF
>-|TRBV4-2|TRBJ1-2|-
TGTGCCAGCAGCCAAGACCGACTGACAGGCATGAACTATGGCTACACCTTC
CASSQDRLTGMNYGYTF
>TRBD2|TRBV7-9|TRBJ2-5|-
TGTGCCAGCAGCTTTTTTAGCGGGAGGGCAGGGGAGACCCAGTACTTC
CASSFFSGRAGETQYF
>-|TRBV9|TRBJ1-2|-
TGTGCCAGCATGGCCTTTAACTATGGCTACACCTTC
CASMAFNYGYTF
>TRBD2|TRBV9|TRBJ2-2|-
TGTGCCAGCAGCACTCGAAGCGGGAGGGAAACCGGGGAGCTGTTTTTT
CASSTRSGRETGELFF
>-|TRBV27|TRBJ2-1|-
TGTGCCAGCAGGGACACCCGTGGTCGGGTGGGCTCCTACAATGAGCAGTTCTTC
CASRDTRGRVGSYNEQFF